This TCR beta chain was sequenced for a study of patients and donors after allogeneic stem cell transplantation. This CDR3 contains 14 residues. Trimming removed 6 bases from V and 6 bases from J, with 15 bases in between. TCRdb reprocessed the RT-PCR reads with MiXCR, giving one entry per CDR3 protein. The sample shows hundreds of thousands of distinct CDR3 sequences, 16% of them seen only once. This clonotype was sampled from a human donor who was either an allogeneic HSCT recipient or a stem cell or donor lymphocyte infusion donor (not recorded which). It is not recorded whose cells these are; they may come from a transplant donor. The sequencing input was blood, either unsorted or a sorted T cell fraction (not recorded which). This rearrangement joins TRBV12-3 or TRBV12-4 to TRBJ2-1; D may correspond to TRBD1 or TRBD2 (6 bases each). The CDR3 spells CASSSKGGLNEQFF. CDR3 in DNA: TGTGCCAGCAGCTCGAAGGGGGGCCTCAATGAGCAGTTCTTC.